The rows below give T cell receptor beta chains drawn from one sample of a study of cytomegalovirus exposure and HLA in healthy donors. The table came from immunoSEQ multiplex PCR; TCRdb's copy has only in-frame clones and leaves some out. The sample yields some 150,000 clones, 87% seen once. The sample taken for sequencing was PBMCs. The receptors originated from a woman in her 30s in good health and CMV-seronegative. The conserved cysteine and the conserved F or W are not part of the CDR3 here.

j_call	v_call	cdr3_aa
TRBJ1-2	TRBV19	ASSTGQVYGYT
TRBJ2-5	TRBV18	ASSRDRQETQY
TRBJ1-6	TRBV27	ASSPIQGSAYNSPLH
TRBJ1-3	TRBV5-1	ASSLAGGQKIGNTIY
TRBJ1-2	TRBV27	ASSPTPGVHGYT
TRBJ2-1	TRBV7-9	ASSGRETGGSSYNEQF
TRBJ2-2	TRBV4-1	ASSPREGRELF
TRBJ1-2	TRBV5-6	ASSLNPTGSNYGYT
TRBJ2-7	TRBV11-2	ASSLLRVPYEQY
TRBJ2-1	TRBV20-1	SASGFDEQF
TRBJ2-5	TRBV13	ASSSSGGARETQY
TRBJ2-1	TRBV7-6	ASSLAGTGGFNEQF
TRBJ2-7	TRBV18	ASSGSGTGGSYEQY
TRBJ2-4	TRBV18	ASSYEQGFKNIQY
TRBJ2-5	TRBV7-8	ASSQYRGAGETQY
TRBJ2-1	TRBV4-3	ASSPNRGQGNEQF
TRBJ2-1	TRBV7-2	ASSDRLDEQF
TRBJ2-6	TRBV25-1	ASGGSGANVLT
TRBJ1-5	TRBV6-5	ASRAVAGNNQPQH
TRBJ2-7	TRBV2	ASKVGTGVMYEQY
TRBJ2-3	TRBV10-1	ASSGWSGGATDTQY